A single sample is the source of the 21 T cell receptor beta chains below, sequenced in a study of graft-versus-host responses after intestinal transplantation. These receptors are not linked to any known antigen. Data came from immunoSEQ multiplex PCR; TCRdb stores just in-frame clones and leaves some out. The repertoire holds over 100,000 clones, with approximately 93% as singletons. The source material was unstimulated CD8+ T cells sorted from spleen or lymph node cells, sampled before transplant. Receptors originate from a human donor who was the organ donor for an intestinal transplant.

CDR3 sequence reads: CASSEGQGTGQPQHF. The CDR3 region has the DNA TGTGCCAGCAGCGAGGGTCAAGGGACAGGGCAGCCCCAGCATTTT. This sequence joins TRBV4-2 and TRBJ1-5, with 9 bases fitting TRBD1. Per germline, CDR1 LGHNA and CDR2 YNFKEQ. V lost 5 bases to trimming and J lost 7 bases; unmatched junction nucleotides: 9. The CDR3 totals 15 residues.

This sequence joins TRBV4-3 and TRBJ1-1, with TRBD1 as a possible D gene (5 bases). With 0 bases removed from V and 0 bases from J, the gap between germline ends came to 17 bases. This CDR3 contains 18 residues. Per germline, CDR1 LGHNA and CDR2 YSLEER. The CDR3 DNA sequence: TGCGCCAGCAGCCAAGATTCCCAGGCAGGGACCCTGAACACTGAAGCTTTCTTT. This codes for CASSQDSQAGTLNTEAFF.

This chain links TRBV4-2 with TRBJ2-7, with D unresolved. V was clipped by 4 bases and J by 2 bases, with 9 bases between them. The CDR3 is made up of 13 amino acids. Germline CDR1 and CDR2: LGHNA and YNFKEQ. CDR3 in DNA: TGTGCCAGCAGCCCGCGCGAAGCCTACGAGCAGTACTTC. Its protein is CASSPREAYEQYF.

The chain couples TRBV4-1 to TRBJ1-1; maybe TRBD1 (6 bases). The germline V and J ends were trimmed by 2 bases and 3 bases, with 13 bases remaining between them. Germline CDR1 MGHRA, CDR2 YSYEKL. The CDR3 loop spans 15 amino acids. This CDR3 reads CASSQIGGLHTEAFF. The CDR3 nucleotides are TGCGCCAGCAGCCAAATAGGGGGGCTACACACTGAAGCTTTCTTT.

The chain couples TRBV7-6 to TRBJ2-2; 13 positions agree with TRBD2. This CDR3 spans 19 amino acids. V gave up 0 bases and J gave up 4 bases; unmatched junction bases: 8. Germline assignment: CDR1 SGHVS and CDR2 FNYEAQ. CDR3 sequence: CASSLAPGLAGPRTGELFF. The CDR3 DNA is TGTGCCAGCAGCTTAGCCCCGGGACTAGCGGGGCCTCGCACCGGGGAGCTGTTTTTT.

The rearrangement links TRBV9 to TRBJ1-2; possible D gene TRBD1, 5 bases. The V end lost 4 bases, the J end lost 2 bases, and 15 bases lay between the germline ends. CDR3 length: 15 residues. CDR1 and CDR2 from the germline V gene are SGDLS and YYNGEE. CDR3 DNA sequence: TGTGCCAGCAGCCCTCCGGCAGGGCTGAACTATGGCTACACCTTC. Translating gives CASSPPAGLNYGYTF.

The chain combines TRBV5-1 with TRBJ2-1; D remains ambiguous. The CDR3 is 14 residues long. V was clipped by 0 bases and J by 6 bases, with 10 bases between them. Germline CDR1 and CDR2: SGHRS and YFSETQ. The CDR3: CASSLVSQLNEQFF. The DNA of the CDR3 is TGCGCCAGCAGCTTGGTCTCCCAACTCAATGAGCAGTTCTTC.

The chain couples TRBV29-1 to TRBJ1-3; tentative D call: TRBD1 (5 bases). V shed 2 bases and J shed 3 bases, with 11 bases lying between them. The CDR3 is made up of 14 amino acids. The germline V gene has CDR1 SQVTM and CDR2 ANQGSEA. The CDR3 spells CSVESGRVGNTIYF. In DNA, the CDR3 is TGCAGCGTTGAATCCGGCAGGGTTGGAAACACCATATATTTT.

The chain recombines TRBV27 with TRBJ1-5; weak D call: TRBD1 (6 bases). The CDR3 length is 15 residues. From germline, CDR1 is MNHEY and CDR2 SMNVEV (reference sequence). V was clipped by 2 bases and J by 1 base, with 9 bases between them. CDR3 sequence (DNA): TGTGCCAGCAGTTTAAGGGGGAAAAGCAATCAGCCCCAGCATTTT. Amino acids: CASSLRGKSNQPQHF.

The chain links TRBV28 to TRBJ1-5, with 8 bases lining up with TRBD1. CDR1 and CDR2 from the germline V gene are MDHEN and SYDVKM. The CDR3 contains 13 residues. V shed 5 bases, J shed 6 bases, and the junction held 3 bases outside the gene matches. CDR3 nucleotides: TGTGCCAGCAGTGGACAGGGCGCTCAGCCCCAGCATTTT. It codes for CASSGQGAQPQHF.

The V gene is TRBV7-2, the J gene TRBJ2-7; D ambiguous. The CDR3 covers 13 residues. Trimming cost V 7 bases and J 2 bases, with 12 bases left between them. Germline-derived CDR1 and CDR2 are SGHTA and FQGNSA. The CDR3 spells CASTLSPPYEQYF. The CDR3 DNA reads TGTGCCAGCACCCTCTCCCCGCCCTACGAGCAGTACTTC.

The chain links TRBV11-3 to TRBJ2-1, with 7 positions matching TRBD2. The CDR3 extends over 16 amino acids. V gave up 5 bases and J gave up 0 bases; unmatched junction bases: 7. CDR1 and CDR2 (germline): SGHNT, YENEEA. CDR3 sequence reads: CASSAAPSGSYNEQFF. DNA of the CDR3: TGTGCCAGCAGCGCCGCTCCTAGCGGCTCCTACAATGAGCAGTTCTTC.

This chain joins TRBV2 and TRBJ2-2; TRBD2 aligns across 8 bases. Germline CDR1 reads SNHLY; CDR2 reads FYNNEI. Trimming at V came to 6 bases and at J to 3 bases, leaving 6 bases not matched to a gene. The length of the CDR3 is 15 residues. The CDR3, as DNA: TGTGCCAGCAGGAAACTAGCGGAAGACACCGGGGAGCTGTTTTTT. Translation: CASRKLAEDTGELFF.

The chain couples TRBV2 to TRBJ2-1, with 8 positions matching TRBD1. The junction had 2 bases not matched to a gene; V was cut back by 6 bases and J by 4 bases. Per germline, CDR1 SNHLY and CDR2 FYNNEI. The CDR3 is made up of 13 amino acids. This CDR3 is CASRDREYNEQFF. CDR3 sequence (DNA): TGTGCCAGCAGGGACAGGGAGTACAATGAGCAGTTCTTC.

This clone has just one count. DNA of the CDR3: TGTGCCAGCAGCTTAGCCACCCACTCCTACGAGCAGTACTTC. It encodes CASSLATHSYEQYF. This chain uses TRBV11-2 with TRBJ2-7; D gene ambiguous. Trimming pared 1 base from V and 0 bases from J, leaving 7 bases between. Per germline, CDR1 SGHAT and CDR2 FQNNGV. This CDR3 comprises 14 residues.

This chain uses TRBV4-1 with TRBJ2-7; D perhaps matches TRBD1 (6 bases). Germline V lookup: CDR1 MGHRA, CDR2 YSYEKL. There are 14 residues in the CDR3. Trimming left V 1 base short and J 4 bases short, with 11 bases between. The CDR3 loop is CASSQAGTKYEQYF. The CDR3 DNA is TGCGCCAGCAGCCAAGCTGGGACAAAATACGAGCAGTACTTC.

V gene TRBV28 combines with J gene TRBJ2-2; 9 positions agree with TRBD1. J gave up 6 bases and V 6 bases, and 8 bases lay outside the gene matches. Germline V gene sequence: CDR1 MDHEN, CDR2 SYDVKM. This CDR3 is 15 amino acids long. The CDR3 here is CASRSPGQGPGELFF. The CDR3 nucleotides are TGTGCCAGCAGATCGCCGGGACAGGGCCCCGGGGAGCTGTTTTTT.

This clone was picked up one time. The rearrangement joins TRBV7-8 to TRBJ2-4, with TRBD2 identical over 11 bases. The CDR3 spans 19 residues. The germline gives CDR1 SGHVS, CDR2 FQNEAQ. Losses at the gene ends were 1 base for V and 3 bases for J; bases not matched to a gene: 11. CDR3 DNA: TGTGCCAGCAGCTTAGGAAGAGTAGCGGGAGGGCAGGGCAAAAACATTCAGTACTTC. This gives the protein CASSLGRVAGGQGKNIQYF.

This rearrangement joins TRBV2 to TRBJ2-7; 7 bases agree with TRBD2. Germline V gene data show CDR1 as SNHLY and CDR2 as FYNNEI. This CDR3 is built from 15 residues. V lost 3 bases, J lost 5 bases, and 10 bases stayed unmatched. CDR3 sequence reads: CASSDVVRLANEQYF. Written as DNA, the CDR3 is TGTGCCAGCAGTGATGTTGTGAGACTAGCAAACGAGCAGTACTTC.

About this clone: Since no conserved phenylalanine or tryptophan closes the CDR3, a read error is the likely cause. The V and J genes are TRBV9 and TRBJ1-4; D is undetermined. The length of the CDR3 is 14 residues. Germline loops: CDR1 SGDLS, CDR2 YYNGEE. The CDR3 is CASNVDKPSEKLFS. Written as DNA, the CDR3 is TGTGCCAGCAACGTAGACAAGCCCAGTGAAAAACTGTTTTCT.

V gene TRBV27 combines with J gene TRBJ1-5; 8 bases line up with TRBD1. From germline, CDR1 is MNHEY and CDR2 SMNVEV (reference sequence). The CDR3 is 17 amino acids. Losses at the gene ends were 8 bases for V and 0 bases for J; bases not matched to a gene: 12. CDR3 DNA: TGTGCCAGCTCGCTCAGGGGGCCCCCTTATAGCAATCAGCCCCAGCATTTT. Amino acids: CASSLRGPPYSNQPQHF.